This T cell receptor (beta chain) emerged from a study of blood T cell repertoires in COVID-19. For the study at large: Samples came from the United States, Italy and Spain, spanning acute and convalescent COVID-19. PBMCs, B-cell-depleted T cells, or T cells were the source of the cDNA or gDNA that made up the material.

Source study methods: Amplifying reference gene primers gave estimates of nucleated cell counts. The protocol was immunoSEQ multiplex PCR, while the TCRdb copy is restricted to in-frame clones and leaves out a portion. V, J and clone size reflect that table, while D and trimming were determined from the DNA. The data contain 50,000 to 65,000 clones, roughly 86% of them singletons. The sequenced sample was peripheral blood. The sequence derives from a man in his fifties with active COVID-19.

The CDR3 spells CASSEGTVTLYEQYF. CDR3 nucleotide sequence: TGTGCCAGCAGTGAGGGGACAGTGACCCTCTACGAGCAGTACTTC. The gene calls are TRBV6-6 and TRBJ2-7; 7 bases match TRBD1. The germline gives CDR1 MNHNY, CDR2 SVGAGI (reference sequence). The length of the CDR3 is 15 residues. The trim removed 5 bases at V and 3 bases at J, leaving 10 bases unmatched.